Listed here are 15 T cell receptor beta chains from one sample, sequenced in a study of blood T cells in healthy people across ages. Primed by a sample-barcoded 5' primer and a J-beta primer mix, a second PCR proceeded for about 7 to 11 cycles. A single record per CDR3 protein comes from TCRdb applying MiXCR to the 5' RACE reads. The sample lists about 780,000 distinct CDR3 sequences, 25% to 30% seen once, with less than 3.5% in the top ten. The same specimen was also included in a second study, on T cells of mothers and their children.

Sequenced sample: blood. All receptors come from a boy between 10 and 17 years old in good health.

This CDR3 reads CASSLFRGQSPLHF. The CDR3 DNA reads TGTGCCAGCAGCCTTTTCAGGGGGCAGTCACCCCTCCACTTT. This chain links TRBV28 with TRBJ1-6; the match to TRBD1 covers 8 bases. The CDR3 extends over 14 amino acids. The V gene's germline CDR1 is MDHEN and CDR2 SYDVKM. The V gene end was trimmed by 6 bases and the J gene end by 10 bases; junction bases not matched to a gene: 8.

The chain is built from TRBV20-1 and TRBJ2-1; D perhaps matches TRBD2 (7 bases). CDR3 length: 14 residues. Germline V lookup: CDR1 DFQATT, CDR2 SNEGSKA (reference sequence). V shed 1 base and J shed 9 bases, with 16 bases lying between them. CDR3 loop: CSARVGGAVGEQFF. Written as DNA, the CDR3 is TGCAGTGCTAGAGTAGGGGGGGCTGTGGGTGAGCAGTTCTTC.

The genes are TRBV7-9 and TRBJ2-1, with 11 nucleotides matching TRBD2. J lost 2 bases, V lost 5 bases, and 8 bases had no gene match. Germline CDR1 SEHNR, CDR2 FQNEAQ (reference sequence). This CDR3 spans 17 amino acids. The CDR3 nucleotides are TGTGCCAGCAGCCCGAGACTAGCGGGGCCCCCCTACAATGAGCAGTTCTTC. Protein: CASSPRLAGPPYNEQFF.

V gene TRBV12-3 or TRBV12-4 combines with J gene TRBJ1-4; D is undetermined. V lost 4 bases and J lost 8, with 23 bases in between. The CDR3 has 17 amino acids. Here the CDR3 reads CASSSPRSGLGKEKLFF. Here the CDR3 DNA reads TGTGCCAGCAGTTCCCCTCGGTCGGGTTTAGGAAAGGAAAAACTGTTTTTT.

The sample holds a few counts of this clonotype. This rearrangement joins TRBV18 to TRBJ2-6; 11 bases match TRBD1. The junction had 4 bases not matched to a gene; V was cut back by 4 bases and J by 2 bases. Germline V CDR1 and CDR2: KGHSH, LQKENI. The CDR3 has 17 residues. The CDR3 DNA is TGTGCCAGCTCACGCGGGACAGGGGGAACTGGGGCCAACGTCCTGACTTTC. This translates into CASSRGTGGTGANVLTF.

Remarks on this clonotype: This CDR3 is missing its conserved last phenylalanine or tryptophan, likely due to a read error. The chain uses TRBV29-1 and TRBJ1-1; no reliable D call. CDR3 length equals 11 residues. Germline V gene data show CDR1 as SQVTM and CDR2 as ANQGSEA. Trimming pared 3 bases from V and 0 bases from J, leaving 2 bases between. CDR3 in DNA: TGCAGCGTTGAGGTGAACACTGAAGCTTTCTAT. Protein sequence: CSVEVNTEAFY.

The J gene is TRBJ1-1, the V gene TRBV20-1; D is uncertain. From germline, CDR1 is DFQATT and CDR2 SNEGSKA (reference sequence). This CDR3 contains 13 residues. V was shortened by 1 base and J by 2 bases, with 8 bases between the two germline ends. Written as DNA, the CDR3 is TGCAGTGCTAGAGCCAGCCTCAACACTGAAGCTTTCTTT. Its protein product is CSARASLNTEAFF.

The chain links TRBV6-1 to TRBJ1-2; D is possibly TRBD1 (6 bases). This CDR3 is built from 13 residues. V was pared by 6 bases and J by 4 bases, with 12 bases between. Germline CDR1 is MNHNS and CDR2 is SASEGT. CDR3 sequence reads: CASRPAGAYGYTF. The CDR3 DNA follows: TGTGCCAGCAGACCGGCGGGGGCCTATGGCTACACCTTC.

This clonotype was counted only a few times. The chain is built from TRBV29-1 and TRBJ1-6; 8 nucleotides line up with TRBD1. Germline trimming cut 3 bases from V and 7 bases from J; bases unmatched to any gene: 2. Germline-derived CDR1 and CDR2 are SQVTM and ANQGSEA. CDR3 size: 13 residues. The CDR3 DNA reads TGCAGCGTTGAGGACAGGGACAATTCACCCCTCCACTTT. Encoded protein: CSVEDRDNSPLHF.

The chain links TRBV7-9 to TRBJ2-7; D is unresolved. CDR3 length: 12 residues. The germline CDR1 and CDR2 sequences are SEHNR and FQNEAQ (reference sequence). The ends were cut back, 1 base at V and 8 bases at J, with 9 bases in the middle. CDR3 sequence reads: CASSLGSNKQYF. As DNA, the CDR3 is TGTGCCAGCAGCTTAGGCTCCAACAAGCAGTACTTC.

This clonotype has a handful of counts. The V and J genes are TRBV24-1 and TRBJ2-7; the D is unclear. With the DNA end fitting TRBJ2-1 better, the J assignment may be wrong. The CDR3 totals 13 residues. Germline lookup yields CDR1 KGHDR and CDR2 SFDVKD. Written as DNA, the CDR3 is TGTGCCACCAGTGATTTAGGGAACAATGAGCAGTTCTTC. It translates to CATSDLGNNEQFF.

The chain combines TRBV2 with TRBJ1-4, with D uncertain. The V end was cut by 7 bases, the J end by 8 bases, with 8 bases between. The CDR3 is 11 amino acids. Germline CDR1 reads SNHLY; CDR2 reads FYNNEI. The DNA of the CDR3 is TGTGCCAGCAAGGGAGGGGAAAAACTGTTTTTT. This translates into CASKGGEKLFF.

This clonotype was picked up a small number of times. The chain carries TRBV20-1 and TRBJ2-5; 7 bases are shared with TRBD1. The J call could be wrong; TRBJ2-7 is a better fit for the DNA end. CDR3 size: 13 residues. Germline loops: CDR1 DFQATT, CDR2 SNEGSKA (reference sequence). The CDR3 protein is CSATDRSFYEQYF. In DNA form, the CDR3 reads TGCAGTGCTACGGACAGGAGCTTCTACGAGCAGTACTTC.

This clonotype was observed a few times. V usage is TRBV3-1 and J usage is TRBJ2-5; D is uncertain. Germline V gene lookup returns CDR1 LGHDT and CDR2 YNNKEL (reference sequence). The CDR3 extends over 15 amino acids. Trimming took 0 bases from V and 4 from J, leaving 12 bases between them. The CDR3 loop reads CASSQEVVGRETQYF. DNA for the CDR3: TGTGCCAGCAGCCAAGAGGTAGTGGGAAGAGAGACCCAGTACTTC.

This sequence joins TRBV12-3 or TRBV12-4 and TRBJ2-5; TRBD2 is a possible D gene (7 bases). The CDR3 has 14 amino acids. V was pared by 6 bases and J by 4 bases, with 15 bases between. The CDR3 reads CASRPAGASETQYF. In nucleotides, the CDR3 is TGTGCCAGCAGGCCCGCGGGGGCCTCAGAGACCCAGTACTTC.